This T cell receptor beta chain was recorded in a study of identical twins. Study findings and constraints: Potential partial confounding of zero-insertion analyses by invariant MAIT and iNKT cells was noted. Models underestimated out-of-frame TCR alpha sharing in monozygotic twins.

This clonotype has ten or more counts. Its specificity is unknown. Germline loops: CDR1 MNHEY, CDR2 SVGEGT. The CDR3 contains 17 residues. Trimming took 5 bases from V and 6 from J; bases not matched to a gene: 12. A template switching step contributed a universal primer site, while unique molecular identifiers were present in the cDNA. TCRdb processed the 5' RACE reads anew with MiXCR; each CDR3 protein has one entry. Among about 220,000 distinct CDR3 sequences, under 10% were seen once, and the ten largest hold less than 2%. These records were also assigned to another study, of yellow fever vaccine responses in identical twins.

This chain uses TRBV6-2 or TRBV6-3 with TRBJ1-5, with 11 bases matching TRBD1. The sample comprised memory (CD45RO+) T cells sorted from blood. The TCR was taken from a woman under 30 in good health. In DNA, the CDR3 is TGTGCCAGCAGTATCACCGGGACAGGGGGATTGTTTCAGCCCCAGCATTTT. Residues: CASSITGTGGLFQPQHF.